Listed below are T cell receptor beta chains from one sample, sequenced in a study of early T cells in non-severe SARS-CoV-2 infection. TCRdb itself ran the 5' RACE reads through MiXCR, one entry per CDR3 protein. The repertoire consists of around 44,000 distinct CDR3 sequences, with about 9.8% occurring once and the leading ten covering roughly 8.3%. The material sequenced was whole blood. These receptors were obtained from an adult who was a healthcare worker with PCR-confirmed SARS-CoV-2 infection or an uninfected control (not recorded which). The conserved cysteine and the conserved F or W are not part of the CDR3 here. Each record gives: J gene, D gene, V gene, clone size, CDR3 protein. The D gene is left open where the match is weak. Clone size appears in some rows only: once, few, many, or a class for an expanded clone.

J gene: TRBJ2-2
D gene: TRBD2
V gene: TRBV7-6
clone size: many
CDR3 protein: ASSANPISGRLGTGELF

J gene: TRBJ2-4
D gene: TRBD2
V gene: TRBV14
clone size: few
CDR3 protein: ASSHQGLAGGPENIQY

J gene: TRBJ2-1
D gene: TRBD2
V gene: TRBV2
clone size: many
CDR3 protein: ASSEYQRGQF

J gene: TRBJ1-2
D gene: TRBD1
V gene: TRBV11-2
clone size: NA
CDR3 protein: ASSSRDRGGVLDGYT

J gene: TRBJ2-7
D gene: TRBD1
V gene: TRBV5-1
clone size: NA
CDR3 protein: ASRDREHEQY

J gene: TRBJ1-4
D gene: TRBD1
V gene: TRBV29-1
clone size: few
CDR3 protein: SASQDGQGRKLF

J gene: TRBJ1-6
D gene: NA
V gene: TRBV21-1
clone size: many
CDR3 protein: ASRRGGGGAKSPLH

J gene: TRBJ1-3
D gene: TRBD1
V gene: TRBV7-9
clone size: NA
CDR3 protein: ASSLVGQGAGNTIY

J gene: TRBJ2-5
D gene: NA
V gene: TRBV18
clone size: few
CDR3 protein: ASSPGTQETQY

J gene: TRBJ2-7
D gene: TRBD2
V gene: TRBV29-1
clone size: few
CDR3 protein: SGTSVAYEQY

J gene: TRBJ2-1
D gene: NA
V gene: TRBV7-7
clone size: few
CDR3 protein: ASSLTAVPNNEQF

J gene: TRBJ2-7
D gene: TRBD1
V gene: TRBV27
clone size: NA
CDR3 protein: ASSPTGGSFYEQY

J gene: TRBJ2-5
D gene: NA
V gene: TRBV20-1
clone size: NA
CDR3 protein: SAREWGRGETQY

J gene: TRBJ1-2
D gene: NA
V gene: TRBV19
clone size: many
CDR3 protein: ASAEHRNYGYT

J gene: TRBJ2-1
D gene: NA
V gene: TRBV6-1
clone size: many
CDR3 protein: ASWNPQVRSYNEQF

J gene: TRBJ1-5
D gene: NA
V gene: TRBV2
clone size: many
CDR3 protein: ASSEQAGGNQPQH

J gene: TRBJ2-7
D gene: TRBD2
V gene: TRBV14
clone size: NA
CDR3 protein: ASSQVDRRLAEQY

J gene: TRBJ2-1
D gene: TRBD1
V gene: TRBV19
clone size: few
CDR3 protein: ASRPAGQGSYNEQF

J gene: TRBJ2-1
D gene: NA
V gene: TRBV21-1
clone size: many
CDR3 protein: ASSNLSPGLAGYYNEQF

J gene: TRBJ2-1
D gene: NA
V gene: TRBV4-1
clone size: many
CDR3 protein: ASSQDPRGRSYEQF

J gene: TRBJ2-2
D gene: NA
V gene: TRBV3-1
clone size: NA
CDR3 protein: ASRQELAAGELF

J gene: TRBJ2-2
D gene: TRBD2
V gene: TRBV20-1
clone size: many
CDR3 protein: SASRGSGRVNTGELF

J gene: TRBJ2-7
D gene: TRBD1
V gene: TRBV3-1
clone size: many
CDR3 protein: ASSQERRQGSLYEQY

J gene: TRBJ2-1
D gene: NA
V gene: TRBV27
clone size: many
CDR3 protein: ASTGDSYNEQF

J gene: TRBJ2-5
D gene: NA
V gene: TRBV5-1
clone size: large
CDR3 protein: ASSPSSEGAQETQY

J gene: TRBJ1-2
D gene: NA
V gene: TRBV3-1
clone size: many
CDR3 protein: ASSQVGEPGYT

J gene: TRBJ1-2
D gene: NA
V gene: TRBV28
clone size: many
CDR3 protein: ASSLAARGYT

J gene: TRBJ2-7
D gene: NA
V gene: TRBV6-5
clone size: many
CDR3 protein: ASSPTRRRYEQY

J gene: TRBJ1-2
D gene: NA
V gene: TRBV4-1
clone size: few
CDR3 protein: ASSQEGGTYGYT

J gene: TRBJ1-5
D gene: NA
V gene: TRBV4-1
clone size: NA
CDR3 protein: ASSQVVAPDSGPQH

J gene: TRBJ2-3
D gene: TRBD1
V gene: TRBV20-1
clone size: NA
CDR3 protein: GAREADRGLTDTQY

J gene: TRBJ2-4
D gene: NA
V gene: TRBV2
clone size: NA
CDR3 protein: ATQGPGNIQY

J gene: TRBJ1-1
D gene: NA
V gene: TRBV6-1
clone size: many
CDR3 protein: ASTLGNTEAF

J gene: TRBJ1-6
D gene: TRBD1
V gene: TRBV7-2
clone size: many
CDR3 protein: ASSLGLQGANSPLH

J gene: TRBJ2-7
D gene: TRBD1
V gene: TRBV6-5
clone size: once
CDR3 protein: ASHPGTASYEQY

J gene: TRBJ2-4
D gene: NA
V gene: TRBV12-3/TRBV12-4
clone size: NA
CDR3 protein: ASSPPFLGSGKNIQY

J gene: TRBJ2-1
D gene: NA
V gene: TRBV7-9
clone size: NA
CDR3 protein: ASHLTLYNEQF

J gene: TRBJ1-1
D gene: NA
V gene: TRBV7-2
clone size: many
CDR3 protein: ASSLRVGRDNRVAF

J gene: TRBJ2-1
D gene: TRBD1
V gene: TRBV12-3/TRBV12-4
clone size: many
CDR3 protein: ASSFLQGEYNEQF

J gene: TRBJ1-1
D gene: NA
V gene: TRBV11-2
clone size: NA
CDR3 protein: ASSLVFEAF

J gene: TRBJ1-1
D gene: NA
V gene: TRBV9
clone size: NA
CDR3 protein: ASNSPPMGTEAF